This T cell receptor beta chain emerged from a study of T cells in Graves' hyperthyroidism and ophthalmopathy (dated by TCRdb to the late 2010s). Background for the entire study: Peripheral blood samples were taken at initial diagnosis, before any treatment was given. TCR V-J signatures able to tell the groups apart were searched for in a discovery cohort of 90 to 100 patients, of whom fewer than 45 had Graves' ophthalmopathy and around 58 had stable Graves' hyperthyroidism. Prospective prediction of ophthalmopathy was tested in an independent validation cohort of 18 to 20 hyperthyroidism patients and 15 to 17 patients who later progressed to ophthalmopathy. For training and testing, the 100 or so patients in the discovery cohort were randomly divided in a 7:3 ratio. Thyroid tissue and blood T-cell repertoires from more than five Graves' hyperthyroidism patients were also compared in the study. After blood sampling, hyperthyroidism patients were treated with methimazole at a starting dose of 30 mg daily, and ophthalmopathy patients were treated with high-dose intravenous methylprednisolone. TCR Vbeta CDR3 sequencing of some 140 peripheral blood samples (fewer than 45 ophthalmopathy, about 75 hyperthyroidism and roughly 17 progressor patients) is reported in the paper. Here is what the overall study found, with its caveats: During validation, the model predicted progression to ophthalmopathy a median of around six months ahead of onset, with just under 71% sensitivity and 72.22% specificity. No statistical method was used to fix the sample size in advance, and group allocation was not hidden from the investigators. Ophthalmopathy was separated from stable hyperthyroidism by a 13 V-J signature model, with around 90% sensitivity and around 81% specificity obtained in cross-validation and 80%/75% obtained in testing. Blood samples also contained most of the expanded thyroid clonotypes (frequency above 0.001), which suggests that blood repertoires may reflect thyroid immune responses.

The CDR3 starts with the cysteine, ends with the phenylalanine, and has 14 residues. The entry retains the CDR3 DNA only, 42 bases that are in frame from base 1. V is shortened by 6 bases, J by 2 bases, and the region joining them spans 14 bases. CDR1 LNHDA and CDR2 SQIVND are derived from the germline V gene (reference sequence). The TCR beta CDR3 regions were amplified from RNA transcripts. For the first round of RT-PCR on the TCR CDR3, the HTBI primer set was used together with the Qiagen OneStep RT-PCR kit. A second multiplex PCR round built the libraries, followed by size selection and purification. The libraries were sequenced on an Illumina HiSeq2000 using paired-end 100 bp reads. From the authors' description of their analysis: SOAPnuke was used to process the raw data, removing reads that contained adapters or uncalled bases, had a mean Phred below 15, or lacked an exact match to the constant primer or identifier. COPE v1.2.5 was used to merge the high-quality paired reads, and each unique nucleotide sequence was defined as a clonotype. Clonotypes were aligned to IMGT TRBV, TRBD and TRBJ reference segments using MiTCR v1.1. Analysis was restricted to V-J combinations with a frequency above 0.0001, which covered 99% to 99.2% of repertoires. The TCS score was defined as the ratio of F50 (clonal expansion) to E x V (chaos), calculated using BLOSUM62-based TCRdist between CDR3 peptides within each V-J. Welch's t-statistics and random forest reduced just over 500 V-J features to roughly 13, which were used in a naive Bayes classifier (R e1071). Clones were called with MiXCR by TCRdb after fastp trimmed the public reads at Q25, and only in-frame beta chains were retained. When rows share a CDR3 protein, they turn into one entry using the most common DNA and genes. TCRdb's processing, not the study's, gives the V and J calls here. The sample records 450,000 to 650,000 distinct CDR3 sequences, around 21% of which are singletons. Around a quarter of the sample goes to the ten largest clones.

Graves' hyperthyroidism was defined as stable when no progression to ophthalmopathy occurred over 18 months of follow-up. Hyperthyroidism patients were aged 18 to 65 years and newly diagnosed, with disease duration of less than 2 months. The study excluded patients with uncontrolled infections, other autoimmune diseases, pregnancy or lactation. Diagnoses relied on clinical symptoms, serum thyroxine and TRAb, thyroid ultrasound and orbital computed tomography. PBMCs were isolated from 8 to 10 ml of fresh peripheral blood by Ficoll-Paque density gradient centrifugation. Total RNA was extracted using Trizol reagent, and RNA quality was assessed on an Agilent 2100 Bioanalyzer. Details on this clonotype: This receptor's antigen is unknown. Nothing much larger sits one base from this clone, and base qualities are not available.

The chain joins TRBV19 to TRBJ2-7; tentative D gene TRBD2, with 5 bases matching. The clonotype comes from a man younger than 35 with Graves' hyperthyroidism. The material sequenced was blood. For the CDR3, the sequence is CASRQLRAPYEQYF. In nucleotide form, the sequence is TGTGCCAGTAGACAGTTGAGGGCGCCCTACGAGCAGTACTTC.